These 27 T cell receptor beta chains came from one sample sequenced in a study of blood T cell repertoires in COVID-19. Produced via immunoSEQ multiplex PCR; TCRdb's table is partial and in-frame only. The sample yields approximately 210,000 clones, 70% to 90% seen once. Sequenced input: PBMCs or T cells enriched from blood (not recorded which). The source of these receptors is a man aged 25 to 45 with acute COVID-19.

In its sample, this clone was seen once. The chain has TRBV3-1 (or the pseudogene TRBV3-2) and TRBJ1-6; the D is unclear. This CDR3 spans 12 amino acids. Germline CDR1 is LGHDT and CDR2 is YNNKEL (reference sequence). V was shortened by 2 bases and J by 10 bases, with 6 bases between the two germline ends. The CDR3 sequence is CASSQRESPLHF. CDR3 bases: TGTGCCAGCAGCCAACGGGAGTCACCCCTCCACTTT.

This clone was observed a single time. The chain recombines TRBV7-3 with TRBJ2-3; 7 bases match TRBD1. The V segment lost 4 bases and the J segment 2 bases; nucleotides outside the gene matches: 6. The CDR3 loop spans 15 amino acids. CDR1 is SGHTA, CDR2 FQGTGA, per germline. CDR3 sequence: CASSSAGGLTDTQYF. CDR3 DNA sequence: TGTGCCAGCAGCTCCGCAGGGGGTCTCACAGATACGCAGTATTTT. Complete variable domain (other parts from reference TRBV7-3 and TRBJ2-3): GAGVSQTPSNKVTEKGKYVELRCDPISGHTALYWYRQSLGQGPEFLIYFQGTGAADDSGLPNDRFFAVRPEGSVSTLKIQRTERGDSAVYLCASSSAGGLTDTQYFGPGTRLTVL.

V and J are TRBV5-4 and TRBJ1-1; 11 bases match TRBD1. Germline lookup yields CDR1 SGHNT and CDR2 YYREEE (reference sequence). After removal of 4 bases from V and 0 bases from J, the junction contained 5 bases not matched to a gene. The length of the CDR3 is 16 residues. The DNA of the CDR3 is TGTGCCAGCAGCGTGGGACAGGGGGTCCTGAACACTGAAGCTTTCTTT. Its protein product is CASSVGQGVLNTEAFF. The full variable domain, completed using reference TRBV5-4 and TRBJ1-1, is ETGVTQSPTHLIKTRGQQVTLRCSSQSGHNTVSWYQQALGQGPQFIFQYYREEENGRGNFPPRFSGLQFPNYSSELNVNALELDDSALYLCASSVGQGVLNTEAFFGQGTRLTVV.

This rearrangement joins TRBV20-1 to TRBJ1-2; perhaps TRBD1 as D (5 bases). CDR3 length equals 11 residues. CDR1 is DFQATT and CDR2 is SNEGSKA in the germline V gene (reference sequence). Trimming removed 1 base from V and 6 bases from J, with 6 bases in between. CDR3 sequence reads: CSARAGDGYTF. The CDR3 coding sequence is TGCAGTGCTAGAGCGGGGGATGGCTACACCTTC.

The CDR3 nucleotides read TGTGCCATCAGTGAGAACGAGGATGGCTACACCTTC. Translation gives CAISENEDGYTF. J is TRBJ1-2 and V is TRBV10-3; D uncertain. CDR1 is ENHRY, CDR2 SYGVKD, per germline. This CDR3 is 12 amino acids long. The V and J ends lost 2 bases and 6 bases respectively, with 7 bases between them.

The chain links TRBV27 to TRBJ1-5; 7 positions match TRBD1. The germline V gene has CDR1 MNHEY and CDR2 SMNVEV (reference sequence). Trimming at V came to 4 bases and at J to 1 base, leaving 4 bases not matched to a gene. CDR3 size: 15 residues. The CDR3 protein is CASSSTGRSNQPQHF. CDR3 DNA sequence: TGTGCCAGCAGTTCGACAGGGAGAAGCAATCAGCCCCAGCATTTT.

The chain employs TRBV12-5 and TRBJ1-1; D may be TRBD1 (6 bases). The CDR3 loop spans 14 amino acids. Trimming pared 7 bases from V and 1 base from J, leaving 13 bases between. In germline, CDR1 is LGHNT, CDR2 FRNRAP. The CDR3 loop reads CASAPGHTNTEAFF. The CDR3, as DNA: TGTGCTAGTGCCCCGGGACATACGAACACTGAAGCTTTCTTT.

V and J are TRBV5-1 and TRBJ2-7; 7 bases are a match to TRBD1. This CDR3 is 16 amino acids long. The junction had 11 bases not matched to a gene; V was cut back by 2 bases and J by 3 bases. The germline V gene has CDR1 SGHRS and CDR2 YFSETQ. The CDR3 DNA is TGCGCCAGCAGCTTTTGGAAGGTCGGGACAGTCTACGAGCAGTACTTC. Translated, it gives CASSFWKVGTVYEQYF.

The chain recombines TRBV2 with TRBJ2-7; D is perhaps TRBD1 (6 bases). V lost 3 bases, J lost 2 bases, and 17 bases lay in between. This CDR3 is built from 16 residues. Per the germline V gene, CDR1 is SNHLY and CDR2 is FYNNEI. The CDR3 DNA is TGTGCCAGCAGTGACCGTCTACTAGGACAGACCTACGAGCAGTACTTC. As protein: CASSDRLLGQTYEQYF.

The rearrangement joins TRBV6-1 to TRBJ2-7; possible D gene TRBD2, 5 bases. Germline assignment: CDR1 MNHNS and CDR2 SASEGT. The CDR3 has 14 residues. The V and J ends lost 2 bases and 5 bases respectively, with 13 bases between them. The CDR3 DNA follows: TGTGCCAGCAGTGAAAGGAGGTACGTCGACGAGCAGTACTTC. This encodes CASSERRYVDEQYF.

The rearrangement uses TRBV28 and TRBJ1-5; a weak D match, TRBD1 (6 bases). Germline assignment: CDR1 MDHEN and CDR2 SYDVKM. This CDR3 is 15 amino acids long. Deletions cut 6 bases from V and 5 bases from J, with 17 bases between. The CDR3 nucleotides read TGTGCCAGCAGCTCTGGGGGGGGGCGCGATCAGCCCCAGCATTTT. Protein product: CASSSGGGRDQPQHF. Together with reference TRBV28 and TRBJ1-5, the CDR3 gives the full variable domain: DVKVTQSSRYLVKRTGEKVFLECVQDMDHENMFWYRQDPGLGLRLIYFSYDVKMKEKGDIPEGYSVSREKKERFSLILESASTNQTSMYLCASSSGGGRDQPQHFGDGTRLSIL.

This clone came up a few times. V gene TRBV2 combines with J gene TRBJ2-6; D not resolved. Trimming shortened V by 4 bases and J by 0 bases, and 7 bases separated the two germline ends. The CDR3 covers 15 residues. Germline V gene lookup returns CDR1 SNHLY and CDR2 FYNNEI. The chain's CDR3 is CASSAVLSGANVLTF. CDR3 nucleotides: TGTGCCAGCAGTGCGGTTCTCTCTGGGGCCAACGTCCTGACTTTC. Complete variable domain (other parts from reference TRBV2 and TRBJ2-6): EPEVTQTPSHQVTQMGQEVILRCVPISNHLYFYWYRQILGQKVEFLVSFYNNEISEKSEIFDDQFSVERPDGSNFTLKIRSTKLEDSAMYFCASSAVLSGANVLTFGAGSRLTVL.

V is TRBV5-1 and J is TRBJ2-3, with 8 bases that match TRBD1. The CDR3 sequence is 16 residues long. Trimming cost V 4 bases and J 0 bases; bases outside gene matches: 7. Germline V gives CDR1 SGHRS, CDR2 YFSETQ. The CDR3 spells CASSPGQGASTDTQYF. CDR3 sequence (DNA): TGCGCCAGCAGCCCCGGGCAGGGGGCAAGCACAGATACGCAGTATTTT.

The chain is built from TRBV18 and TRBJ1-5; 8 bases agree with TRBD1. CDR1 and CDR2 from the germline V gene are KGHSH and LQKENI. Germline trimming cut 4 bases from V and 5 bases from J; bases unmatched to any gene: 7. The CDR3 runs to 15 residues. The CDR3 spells CASSRGQGDHQPQHF. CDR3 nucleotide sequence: TGTGCCAGCTCACGCGGACAGGGAGATCATCAGCCCCAGCATTTT. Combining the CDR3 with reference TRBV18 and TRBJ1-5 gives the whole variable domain NAGVMQNPRHLVRRRGQEARLRCSPMKGHSHVYWYRQLPEEGLKFMVYLQKENIIDESGMPKERFSAEFPKEGPSILRIQQVVRGDSAAYFCASSRGQGDHQPQHFGDGTRLSIL.

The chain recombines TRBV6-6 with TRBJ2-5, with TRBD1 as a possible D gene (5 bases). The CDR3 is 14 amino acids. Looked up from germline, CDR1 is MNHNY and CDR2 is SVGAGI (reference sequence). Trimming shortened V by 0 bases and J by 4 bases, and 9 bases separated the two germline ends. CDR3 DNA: TGTGCCAGCAGTTACTCAGGGGTTCGAGAGACCCAGTACTTC. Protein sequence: CASSYSGVRETQYF.

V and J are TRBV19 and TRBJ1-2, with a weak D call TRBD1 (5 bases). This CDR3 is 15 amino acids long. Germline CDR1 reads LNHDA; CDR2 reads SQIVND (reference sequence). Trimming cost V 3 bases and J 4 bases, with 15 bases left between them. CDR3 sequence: CASSIGRGQGYGYTF. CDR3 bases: TGTGCCAGTAGTATCGGACGTGGGCAGGGCTATGGCTACACCTTC.

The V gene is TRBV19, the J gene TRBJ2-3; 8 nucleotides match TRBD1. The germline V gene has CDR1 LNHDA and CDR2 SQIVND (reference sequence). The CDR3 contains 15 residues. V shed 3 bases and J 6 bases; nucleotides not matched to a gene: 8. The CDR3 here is CASSMKDRAVDTQYF. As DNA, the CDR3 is TGTGCCAGTAGTATGAAGGACAGGGCTGTCGATACGCAGTATTTT.

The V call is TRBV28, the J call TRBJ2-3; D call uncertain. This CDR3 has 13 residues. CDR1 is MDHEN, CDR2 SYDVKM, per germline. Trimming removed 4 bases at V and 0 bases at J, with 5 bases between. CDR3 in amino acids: CASSSTSTDTQYF. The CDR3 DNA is TGTGCCAGCAGTTCTACTAGCACAGATACGCAGTATTTT.

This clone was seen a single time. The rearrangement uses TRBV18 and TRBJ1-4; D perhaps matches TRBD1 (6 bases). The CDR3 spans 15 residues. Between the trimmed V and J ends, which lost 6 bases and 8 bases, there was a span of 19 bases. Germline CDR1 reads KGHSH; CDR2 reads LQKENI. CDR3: CASSPQGGAREKLFF. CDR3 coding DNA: TGTGCCAGCTCCCCGCAAGGGGGGGCTAGAGAAAAACTGTTTTTT.

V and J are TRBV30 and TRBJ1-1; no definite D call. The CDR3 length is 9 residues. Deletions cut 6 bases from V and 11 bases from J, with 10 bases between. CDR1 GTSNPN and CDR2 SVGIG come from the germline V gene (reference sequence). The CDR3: CACGSRAFF. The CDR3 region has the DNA TGTGCCTGCGGGTCGAGGGCTTTCTTT.

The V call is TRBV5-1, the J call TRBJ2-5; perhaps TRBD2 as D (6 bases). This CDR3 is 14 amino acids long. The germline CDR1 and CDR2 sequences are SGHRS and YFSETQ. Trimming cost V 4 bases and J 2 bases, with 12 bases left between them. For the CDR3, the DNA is TGCGCCAGCAGCATTCCGGGGGTACAAGAGACCCAGTACTTC. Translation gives CASSIPGVQETQYF.

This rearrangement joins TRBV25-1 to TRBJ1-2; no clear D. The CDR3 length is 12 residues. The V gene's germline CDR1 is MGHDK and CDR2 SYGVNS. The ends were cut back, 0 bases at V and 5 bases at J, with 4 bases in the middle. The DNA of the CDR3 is TGTGCCAGCAGTGAATATTCGTATGGCTACACCTTC. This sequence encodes CASSEYSYGYTF.

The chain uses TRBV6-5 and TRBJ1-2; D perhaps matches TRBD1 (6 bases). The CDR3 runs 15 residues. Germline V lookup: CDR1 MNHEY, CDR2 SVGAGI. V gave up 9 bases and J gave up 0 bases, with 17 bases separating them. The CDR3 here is CASRYEGDANYGYTF. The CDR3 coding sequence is TGTGCCAGTCGATATGAGGGGGACGCTAACTATGGCTACACCTTC.

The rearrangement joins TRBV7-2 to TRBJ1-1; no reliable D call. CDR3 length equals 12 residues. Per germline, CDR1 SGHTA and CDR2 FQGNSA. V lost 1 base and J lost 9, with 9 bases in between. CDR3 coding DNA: TGTGCCAGCAGCTTAGTCGGGGATCAAGCTTTCTTT. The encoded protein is CASSLVGDQAFF.

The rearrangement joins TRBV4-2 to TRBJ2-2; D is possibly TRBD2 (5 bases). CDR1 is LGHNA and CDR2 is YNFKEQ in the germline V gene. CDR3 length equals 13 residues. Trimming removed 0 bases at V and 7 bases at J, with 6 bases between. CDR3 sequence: CASSQEEGGELFF. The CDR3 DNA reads TGTGCCAGCAGCCAAGAAGAGGGCGGGGAGCTGTTTTTT.

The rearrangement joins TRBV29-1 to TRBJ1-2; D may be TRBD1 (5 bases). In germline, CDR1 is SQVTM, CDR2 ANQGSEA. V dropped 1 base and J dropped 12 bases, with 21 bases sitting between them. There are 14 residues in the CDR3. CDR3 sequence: CSVEVGGGLLGDTF. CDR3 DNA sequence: TGCAGCGTTGAAGTGGGGGGAGGGTTGTTGGGTGACACCTTC.

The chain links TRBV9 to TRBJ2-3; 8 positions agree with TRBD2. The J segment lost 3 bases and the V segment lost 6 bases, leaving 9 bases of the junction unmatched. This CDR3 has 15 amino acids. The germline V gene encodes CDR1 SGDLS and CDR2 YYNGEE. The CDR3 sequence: CASTPGGAGTDTQYF. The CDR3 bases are TGTGCCAGCACCCCCGGGGGGGCAGGGACAGATACGCAGTATTTT. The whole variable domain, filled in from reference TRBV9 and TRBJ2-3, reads DSGVTQTPKHLITATGQRVTLRCSPRSGDLSVYWYQQSLDQGLQFLIQYYNGEERAKGNILERFSAQQFPDLHSELNLSSLELGDSALYFCASTPGGAGTDTQYFGPGTRLTVL.